This T cell receptor beta chain comes out of a study of T cell responses to AZD1222 COVID-19 vaccine (dated by TCRdb to the early 2020s). Regarding the research as a whole: AZD1222 recipients given second doses at about 4 weeks or at about 12 weeks were pooled, since spike-specific TCR depth and breadth were not found to differ between the two schedules. Trial participants were enrolled by age into subgroups of 18-55, 56-69 and 70-plus years, and around 140, 26 and 57 TCR-sequenced participants, respectively, were included in these subgroups. TCR sequencing was performed for 233 trial participants, of whom about 200 were given two doses of AZD1222 and around 25 were given two doses of MenACWY control vaccine. Study-wide conclusions, independent of this receptor: Because no day 14 peak-response samples were available, repertoires were characterized only after the peak T cell response. Participants were mostly white British, with more females than males. The authors suggested clonal diversity may have been underestimated. After two AZD1222 doses, both the breadth and the depth of spike-specific TCRs were significantly higher than at day 0 and than in MenACWY recipients. Conclusions about previously exposed vaccinees were limited because only a handful of AZD1222 recipients were SARS-CoV-2 seropositive at baseline. The vaccine-associated CD4 TCRs covered the entire spike protein, and the dominant responses fell in regions 160-218 and 743-854. Nearly half of unique spike-specific TCRs reportedly recognized epitopes outside regions mutated in the B.1.351 and B.1.1.7 variants. In the small 56-69-year group, the increase in depth fell short of significance, most likely because of low power.

The CDR3 regions of human TCRbeta chains were analyzed by immunosequencing. In the authors' own workflow: TCRs in the repertoires were matched against a reference library of SARS-CoV-2-specific TCRs that had been generated with the MIRA antigen-specificity platform. Breadth was defined as the fraction of unique TCRs that were SARS-CoV-2-associated. Depth was defined as the fraction of total T cells that were SARS-CoV-2-associated. Using the MIRA data, each spike-specific TCR was mapped to the spike region that the TCR reacts to and placed in a CD4 or CD8 class. Log10-transformed breadth and depth values were compared by one-way ANOVA with Sidak's multiple comparisons tests. Held by TCRdb, this immuneACCESS table contains in-frame sequences only and omits some clones. Under half of the omission traces to an unresolved V gene where checked; the cause of the rest is unknown. The V and J calls and clone size were taken over from that table, and D and trimming were inferred from the DNA. In all, the sample holds some 180,000 clones, and around 90% of those were seen once. Clones ranked in the top ten supply 1.6% of the sample.

This clone appeared a single time. The clone's antigen remains unknown. Base qualities are missing; no much larger clone stands one base away. Sample time point, as interpreted from the label and publication: baseline before first vaccination. Samples from vaccinated people were obtained from the UK trials COV001 and COV002, which included a single-blind randomized controlled phase 2/3 trial of AZD1222 (ChAdOx1 nCoV-19) in healthy adults. For TCRbeta chain sequencing, PBMC samples from trial participants were taken at day 0 and at day 28 after the second dose. Clipping removes 4 bases from V and 1 base from J, with 4 as the unmatched junction base count. CDR1 and CDR2 are read off the germline V gene as SGDLS and YYNGEE. The CDR3, from cysteine to phenylalanine, totals 16 residues. Only CDR3 DNA remains: 48 bases, in frame from the first base.

The clonotype comes from an adult in good health. The rearranged segments are TRBV9 and TRBJ2-1; TRBD2 fits 11 bases in the junction. The sample in question was peripheral blood, obtained on day 0 of AZD1222 vaccination. The CDR3 region: CASSPRTSGSYNEQFF. In nucleotide form, the sequence is TGTGCCAGCAGCCCCAGGACTAGCGGGTCCTACAATGAGCAGTTCTTC.